Judged by abundance, the clone carrying this T cell receptor (beta chain) is medium-sized (0.01 to 0.1%). The sample is drawn from a study of graft-versus-host responses after intestinal transplantation. Across the study: The transplants performed in recipients were multivisceral, liver-intestinal, or isolated intestinal. Among the recipients, all got anti-thymocyte globulin induction and then tacrolimus and steroids for roughly three years. Points from the study as a whole: Recipient marrow showed GvH clones, some seen first in ileum or blood.

Between the trimmed V and J ends, which lost 4 bases and 7 bases, there was a span of 8 bases. This CDR3 is built from 11 residues. Germline V CDR1 and CDR2: SGHTA, FQGTGA. Labeling with CFSE marked 200,000 or so responder cells, which were plated with 200,000 or so irradiated, violet-dye-labeled stimulator cells. This table comes from immunoSEQ multiplex PCR, and its TCRdb copy is limited to in-frame clones, with some not included. Among 10,000 or so clones listed, roughly 29% were seen once. The chain uses TRBV7-3 and TRBJ2-7, with D unresolved. This clonotype was sampled from a human patient who received an intestinal transplant. The sequencing here drew on alloreactive CD4+ T cells from a mixed lymphocyte reaction culture, taken before intestinal transplant. Subset: CFSE-low proliferating T cells sorted from roughly 6-day pre-transplant mixed lymphocyte reaction (GvH or HvG direction). This CDR3 is CASSSGGEQYF. The CDR3 DNA is TGTGCCAGCAGCTCGGGTGGGGAGCAGTACTTC.